This T cell receptor beta chain comes out of a study of shared clonotypes between healthy human individuals. With respect to this clone: Its antigen is currently unknown. Different DNA sequences within this sample yield the same CDR3.

Splitting of each subset's genomic DNA was done evenly across several immunoSEQ plates. Libraries were prepared by immunoSEQ multiplex PCR; TCRdb keeps only in-frame clonotypes and omits some of them. The data contain 1.4 million to 1.5 million clones, roughly 95% of them singletons. Findings of the study overall: Naive subsets generally exceeded memory subsets in estimated richness. Rarefaction demonstrated incomplete sorted-subset sequencing despite large depth.

V lost 4 bases and J 2 bases, leaving 5 bases between the germline ends. The CDR3 totals 13 residues. From germline, CDR1 is SNHLY and CDR2 FYNNEI. Sequenced material: naive CD4+ T cells sorted from blood. Subset noted: CD45RA+ positively selected. This receptor was identified in a man younger than 40 in good health. The genes are TRBV2 and TRBJ2-2, with D hard to call. DNA for the CDR3: TGTGCCAGCAGTGGAGAAAACACCGGGGAGCTGTTTTTT. Encoded protein: CASSGENTGELFF.